The entry that follows covers one T cell receptor (beta chain) sequence. This clone appeared a few times. Which antigen it targets is not known. The sample holds no much larger clone one base away, and base qualities are not on file. There are 12 amino acids in the CDR3, from cysteine to phenylalanine inclusive. The kept DNA is CDR3 alone, 36 bases in frame from the first base. Trimming takes 4 bases off V and 11 bases off J; junction bases not matched to a gene: 3. CDR1 and CDR2 were assigned from the germline V gene as KGHSY and FQNENV. A second Seattle source provided samples from volunteer blood donors who had recovered from COVID-19. Each collaborating institution followed its own protocols to collect whole blood in K2EDTA tubes. For TCRbeta analysis, collaborators shipped samples in one of three forms: frozen whole blood, isolated PBMCs, or DNA extracted from either of those sample types. This specimen belongs to a study of blood T cell repertoires in COVID-19 (dated by TCRdb to the early 2020s). The study in broad terms: Samples from collaborators originated in the United States, Italy and Spain and spanned both the acute and convalescent phases of COVID-19. The prospective study material was composed of cDNA or gDNA derived from T cells, B-cell-depleted T cells, or PBMCs. Subjects who had been exposed to COVID-19, were actively infected with it, or had recovered from it provided the deeply sampled blood TCRbeta repertoires that made up the dataset. A freely available public database, intended as a resource for researchers studying the immune response to SARS-CoV-2, is where the repertoires were released. Samples were obtained from the ongoing ImmuneRACE study (first 160 participants) and from roughly 1,300 subjects provided by 6 global collaborators. Sample metadata almost always included a de-identified subject ID, COVID-19 status, age in years and sex. HLA class I and class II types, where available, came from metadata supplied by the sample provider rather than from assay-based typing.

Broader findings and caveats from the paper: How much clinical and demographic metadata was included differed by source and by participant, and the metadata was provided uncurated.

The immunoSEQ Assay, a bias-controlled multiplex PCR, was used to amplify TCRbeta CDR3 regions from genomic DNA. Per the original workflow: Nucleated cell counts per sample were estimated from amplification of reference gene primers within the assay. To quantify the absolute abundance of each unique TCRbeta CDR3 rearrangement, sequence reads were collapsed and filtered. For each sample, productive Simpson clonality was calculated as the square root of Simpson's diversity index over productive rearrangements. Held by TCRdb, this immuneACCESS table contains in-frame sequences only and omits some clones. Under half of the omission traces to an unresolved V gene where checked; the cause of the rest is unknown. V and J calls and clone size follow that table, whereas D and trimming were derived from the DNA. Counted in this sample were about 250,000 clones; more than 75% of them appeared once. Of the sample, approximately 1.5% is held by the ten largest clones.

The sample consisted of peripheral blood. The source of this sequence is a woman in her fifties or sixties who had recovered from COVID-19. This chain is built from TRBV16 and TRBJ1-5, with TRBD1 identical over 9 junction bases. The encoded CDR3 is CASSPRTGAQHF. The nucleotide sequence is given as TGTGCCAGCAGCCCCCGGACAGGGGCCCAGCATTTT. Extended through the reference TRBV16 and TRBJ1-5 proteins, this CDR3 yields the full variable domain: GEEVAQTPKHLVRGEGQKAKLYCAPIKGHSYVFWYQQVLKNEFKFLISFQNENVFDETGMPKERFSAKCLPNSPCSLEIQATKLEDSAVYFCASSPRTGAQHFGDGTRLSIL.